Sequencing of this T cell receptor (beta chain) was carried out in a study of CD8 T cells in Susac syndrome. Study-wide results and limits: It was acknowledged in the study that the number of individuals who were included in its TCR sequencing and HLA analysis was relatively small.

Germline CDR1 reads SGHKS; CDR2 reads YYEKEE (reference sequence). The length of the CDR3 is 16 residues. V shed 3 bases and J 7 bases; nucleotides not matched to a gene: 8. The TEMRA cells underwent FACS enrichment, while the CD8+ and CD4+ T cells underwent negative isolation. A quantity of roughly 0.5 to 1 ug RNA underwent reverse transcription using random hexamers. Amplification of TCR beta CDR3 was carried out by immunoSEQ multiplex PCR, which covered 54 Vbeta and 13 Jbeta segments. TCRdb re-called the immunoSEQ multiplex PCR reads through MiXCR, storing one row per CDR3 protein. The sample records some 400,000 distinct CDR3 sequences, more than 70% being singletons. A word on this clonotype: Antigen unknown.

V and J are TRBV5-5 and TRBJ2-1; TRBD1 matches 12 bases. The sample comprised CD8+ T cells from PBMCs. This receptor was identified in a human donor with multiple sclerosis. DNA for the CDR3: TGTGCCAGCAGCTCCGGGACAGGGGGCCGTGAGAATGAGCAGTTCTTC. Its translation is CASSSGTGGRENEQFF.